This T cell receptor beta chain stems from a study of T cells in Graves' hyperthyroidism and ophthalmopathy. In this sample, this clonotype turned up a few times. From RNA transcripts, TCR beta CDR3 regions were amplified. First-round RT-PCR with HTBI primers amplified the TCR CDR3 region. TCRdb re-derived calls from the multiplex PCR reads in MiXCR, one entry per CDR3 protein. In the table there are about 280,000 distinct CDR3 sequences, about 25% of which are singletons. Germline assignment: CDR1 LGHNA and CDR2 YSLEER. There are 14 residues in the CDR3. V was shortened by 0 bases and J by 6 bases, with 8 bases between the two germline ends.

The chain combines TRBV4-3 with TRBJ2-2, with D uncertain. Sequences were obtained from blood. The TCR comes from a man aged 35 to 55 with Graves' hyperthyroidism that later progressed to Graves' ophthalmopathy. This chain's CDR3 is CASSQDRAAGELFF. DNA of the CDR3: TGCGCCAGCAGCCAAGATCGGGCGGCCGGGGAGCTGTTTTTT.